The rows below give T cell receptor beta chains drawn from one sample of a study of HIV-infected patients and healthy controls. TCRdb analysed the 5' RACE reads with MiXCR anew, one entry per CDR3 protein. The profile shows roughly 10,000 distinct CDR3 sequences, 8% of them singletons. The source was blood, collected before antiretroviral therapy. The receptors were sampled from an adult with HIV infection. The donor label of this sample is uncertain. CDR3s leave out the opening cysteine and the closing phenylalanine or tryptophan. For some rows the clone size is stated as once, few or many, or as a class when expanded; others skip it.

TRBJ2-2 | few | TRBV10-3 | AIGDTTPNTGELF
TRBJ2-1 | many | TRBV12-3/TRBV12-4 | ASSLNFGGEEQF
TRBJ2-7 | . | TRBV12-3/TRBV12-4 | ASSPLGPTTYEQY
TRBJ2-7 | many | TRBV14 | ASRDGLAESYEQY
TRBJ1-1 | many | TRBV6-6 | ASRTANTEAF
TRBJ1-2 | many | TRBV6-1 | ASSEGPANYGYT
TRBJ1-1 | . | TRBV5-1 | ASSGNDGHTEAF
TRBJ2-2 | medium-sized | TRBV7-2 | ASSGTGQAGELF
TRBJ1-2 | many | TRBV5-5 | ASSQGTDLRYT
TRBJ1-5 | many | TRBV18 | ASSPPSGRGNQPQH
TRBJ2-3 | . | TRBV11-2 | ASSSLWRLAESTDTQY
TRBJ2-7 | many | TRBV6-5 | ASRTGTYIGEQY
TRBJ1-1 | many | TRBV5-6 | ASSQAGAPGLEAF
TRBJ2-5 | many | TRBV10-3 | AISVDTANQETQY
TRBJ2-5 | few | TRBV5-6 | ASSLPGTSGGAVQETQY
TRBJ1-2 | many | TRBV5-5 | ASSLHAAGTGGGDGYT
TRBJ1-2 | many | TRBV12-3/TRBV12-4 | ASSTRGFSGYT
TRBJ2-2 | many | TRBV20-1 | SAPQSGGAYTGELF
TRBJ1-1 | many | TRBV14 | ASSPLLSTEAF
TRBJ2-7 | many | TRBV30 | AWYRDGSEQY
TRBJ1-5 | many | TRBV7-8 | ASSVAPVEALGQPQH
TRBJ1-2 | many | TRBV12-3/TRBV12-4 | ASSGQVSNYGYT
TRBJ1-1 | many | TRBV5-6 | ASSAAARMNTEAF
TRBJ1-4 | many | TRBV7-9 | ASSSGTYNEKLF
TRBJ2-1 | many | TRBV6-2/TRBV6-3 | ATREGPYNEQF
TRBJ2-5 | many | TRBV19 | ASSKTSGSPVETQY
TRBJ2-5 | many | TRBV10-3 | AISGPQETQY
TRBJ2-7 | many | TRBV7-8 | ASSLLRNYEQY
TRBJ1-3 | many | TRBV29-1 | SVQGGWGIY
TRBJ1-4 | many | TRBV6-2/TRBV6-3 | ASSVSREAEKLF
TRBJ2-3 | few | TRBV4-1 | ASSQDPGVFDTQY
TRBJ1-5 | . | TRBV18 | ASSLDRDRRPQH
TRBJ1-1 | few | TRBV6-5 | ASSQLYQVF
TRBJ2-2 | many | TRBV7-9 | ASSFYGNTGELF
TRBJ1-1 | medium-sized | TRBV20-1 | SARETDTEAF
TRBJ1-1 | many | TRBV5-4 | ASSLGPGQRNTEAF
TRBJ2-7 | many | TRBV5-4 | ASSLGGQGAYEQY
TRBJ2-5 | . | TRBV12-3/TRBV12-4 | ASTTTGGTYQETQY
TRBJ2-3 | many | TRBV6-4 | ASRETSDTDTQY
TRBJ2-5 | . | TRBV15 | ATSRDSGQETQY
TRBJ1-1 | many | TRBV6-5 | ASSTEDTEAF